Each of the 3 T cell receptor beta chains below was sequenced from the same sample in a study of graft-versus-host responses after intestinal transplantation. The data were produced by immunoSEQ multiplex PCR, yet TCRdb's version contains in-frame clones alone and is incomplete. The sample consists of over 60,000 clones, 80% to 95% of them appearing once. Sequenced here: bone marrow, sampled 734 days after intestinal transplantation. These TCRs come from a human patient who received an intestinal transplant, so some T cells may come from the graft donor.

J is TRBJ2-4 and V is TRBV4-1; unclear D gene. The V and J ends lost 1 base and 9 bases respectively, with 4 bases between them. The V gene's germline CDR1 is MGHRA and CDR2 YSYEKL. CDR3 length: 11 residues. CDR3 in amino acids: CASSQVIIQYF. The DNA for the CDR3 is TGCGCCAGCAGCCAAGTGATCATTCAGTACTTC.

The genes are TRBV27 and TRBJ2-7, with D perhaps matching TRBD1 (6 bases). The CDR3 loop spans 14 amino acids. V gave up 5 bases and J gave up 4 bases, with 15 bases separating them. The V gene's germline CDR1 is MNHEY and CDR2 SMNVEV (reference sequence). CDR3 nucleotides: TGTGCCAGCAGTGCCGCAGGGGTGGGGTACGAGCAGTACTTC. This gives the protein CASSAAGVGYEQYF.

The rearrangement joins TRBV5-1 to TRBJ2-3, with D perhaps TRBD1 (6 bases). CDR3 size: 14 residues. V lost 4 bases and J lost 2, with 11 bases in between. From germline, CDR1 is SGHRS and CDR2 YFSETQ. Here the CDR3 reads CASSRDIPTDTQYF. The CDR3 bases are TGCGCCAGCAGCAGGGACATCCCCACAGATACGCAGTATTTT.